This record looks at one TCR beta chain sequence and its context. This sample was taken from a study of cytomegalovirus exposure and HLA in healthy donors. Amplification used 60 Vbeta primers and 13 Jbeta primers. Here immunoSEQ multiplex PCR was the method, and the copy in TCRdb shows in-frame clones only, minus some. The table shows 90,000 to 120,000 clones, with around 77% occurring only once. Trimming pared 4 bases from V and 4 bases from J, leaving 12 bases between. Germline V CDR1 and CDR2: SGHNT, YYREEE (reference sequence). This CDR3 is 13 amino acids long. The chain is built from TRBV5-4 and TRBJ2-7; no firm D call. The specimen was PBMCs. The sequence was obtained from a male donor in good health and CMV-seronegative. The CDR3 loop reads CASSLGSEYEQYF. The CDR3 bases are TGTGCCAGCAGCCTTGGCAGCGAGTACGAGCAGTACTTC.